Each of the 4 T cell receptor beta chains below was sequenced from the same sample in a study of response to subunit inactivated influenza vaccine (dated by TCRdb to 2017 to 2018). Library preparation was by RT-PCR. The listed sequencing device is Illumina HiSeq 2500. TCRdb ran its own pipeline on the public reads, namely fastp trimming at Q25 and MiXCR clone calling, and kept in-frame beta chains. Every distinct CDR3 protein forms one entry, paired with its most common genes and DNA. This sample lists 650,000 to 800,000 distinct CDR3 sequences; approximately 15% were detected once. Around 6.5% of the sample is taken by the ten largest. The material sequenced was PBMCs from blood, taken roughly 15 days before vaccination. The receptor set was obtained from a man over 45 who received an inactivated influenza vaccine. Donor details come from another sample of the same person, matched by shared clones.

J is TRBJ1-5 and V is TRBV6-1, with D perhaps TRBD1 (6 bases). V was clipped by 8 bases and J by 8 bases, with 16 bases between them. The germline gives CDR1 MNHNS, CDR2 SASEGT. CDR3 length: 13 residues. DNA of the CDR3: TGTGCCAGCGGTAGACAGGTGGGCGAGCCCCAGCATTTT. Its protein product is CASGRQVGEPQHF.

This clonotype appeared a few times. The rearrangement links TRBV4-1 to TRBJ2-3; 12 nucleotides match TRBD2. Trimming removed 1 base from V and 2 bases from J; junction bases left unmatched: 22. Germline V CDR1 and CDR2: MGHRA, YSYEKL. The CDR3 sequence is 23 residues long. Here the CDR3 reads CASSQVTGWWLESSGGATDTQYF. For the CDR3, the DNA is TGCGCCAGCAGCCAAGTGACAGGCTGGTGGCTGGAGTCTAGCGGGGGGGCCACAGATACGCAGTATTTT.

This clonotype was counted only a few times. At one boundary the junction diverges from the germline segment, which might be a read error. The chain uses TRBV12-3 or TRBV12-4 and TRBJ2-1, with 11 bases aligning to TRBD2. CDR3 length: 15 residues. DNA for the CDR3: TGTGCCAGCAGTCTAGCGGGAGGCGGTGTAGATGAGCAGTTCTTC. This translates into CASSLAGGGVDEQFF.

This chain connects TRBV7-8 to TRBJ2-7, with 9 bases that match TRBD2. After removal of 2 bases from V and 6 bases from J, the junction contained 8 bases not matched to a gene. The CDR3 totals 15 residues. CDR1 and CDR2 from the germline V gene are SGHVS and FQNEAQ. The CDR3 region is CASSLLGLAWLEQYF. CDR3 nucleotide sequence: TGTGCCAGCAGCTTACTAGGACTAGCGTGGCTCGAGCAGTACTTC.